These 20 T cell receptor beta chains were all obtained from the same sample, sequenced in a study of blood T cell repertoires in COVID-19. Some clones are missing from TCRdb's copy, which holds only in-frame ones; the method was immunoSEQ multiplex PCR. The table has fewer than 700,000 clones, roughly 89% seen once. Sample: peripheral blood. These TCRs come from a woman in her 50s with COVID-19, enrolled during active disease.

The chain carries TRBV30 and TRBJ1-2; 7 nucleotides line up with TRBD1. V dropped 3 bases and J dropped 7; count of bases not matched to a gene: 8. This CDR3 has 13 residues. Germline CDR1 reads GTSNPN; CDR2 reads SVGIG (reference sequence). The CDR3: CAWRPTGLGGYTF. CDR3 bases: TGTGCCTGGAGACCGACAGGGTTGGGTGGCTACACCTTC.

Points on this clone: It is unclear where the CDR3 begins or ends on the DNA, so no DNA is shown, and the CDR3 is as TCRdb lists it. The chain joins TRBV7-2 to TRBJ1-5. The CDR3 adds up to 15 amino acids, both ends counted. The germline CDR1 and CDR2 sequences are SGHTA and FQGNSA. The CDR3 spells CASSSSGELEKPQHF.

This clone was detected a few times. The rearrangement uses TRBV11-2 and TRBJ1-6; a possible D gene is TRBD1 (5 bases). CDR3 length equals 12 residues. Germline V gives CDR1 SGHAT, CDR2 FQNNGV. Trimming shortened V by 6 bases and J by 13 bases, and 13 bases separated the two germline ends. The chain's CDR3 is CASRSGGAPLHF. In nucleotides, the CDR3 is TGTGCCAGCAGATCAGGAGGGGCTCCCCTCCACTTT.

The chain carries TRBV6-5 and TRBJ1-2; TRBD1 matches at 8 bases. The CDR3 loop spans 14 amino acids. Germline CDR1 reads MNHEY; CDR2 reads SVGAGI. V lost 6 bases, J lost 4 bases, and 7 bases stayed unmatched. In DNA, the CDR3 is TGTGCCAGCAGACCGGACAGGGAAGGCTATGGCTACACCTTC. It is translated as CASRPDREGYGYTF.

V usage is TRBV12-5 and J usage is TRBJ1-5; 8 bases agree with TRBD1. This CDR3 is built from 16 residues. V lost 5 bases to trimming and J lost 4 bases; unmatched junction nucleotides: 10. Germline V lookup: CDR1 LGHNT, CDR2 FRNRAP. CDR3 in amino acids: CASGPSGQGGNQPQHF. For the CDR3, the DNA is TGTGCTAGTGGTCCCTCAGGACAGGGAGGGAATCAGCCCCAGCATTTT.

The V and J genes are TRBV12-3 or TRBV12-4 and TRBJ2-1; 7 bases align to TRBD1. The CDR3 is 12 residues long. With 6 bases clipped from V and 7 bases from J, the junction kept 3 bases outside the gene matches. Here the CDR3 reads CASSPDRNEQFF. CDR3 coding DNA: TGTGCCAGCAGCCCGGACAGGAATGAGCAGTTCTTC.

The CDR3 region has the DNA TGTGCCAGCACTCCTTCGGGGGCCAACGTCCTGACTTTC. This translates into CASTPSGANVLTF. The gene calls are TRBV25-1 and TRBJ2-6; no clear D. The CDR3 is 13 residues long. With 7 bases removed from V and 4 bases from J, the gap between germline ends came to 8 bases. Germline V gene data show CDR1 as MGHDK and CDR2 as SYGVNS.

J is TRBJ1-6 and V is TRBV4-2, with D possibly TRBD1 on 5 matching bases. Germline CDR1 is LGHNA and CDR2 is YNFKEQ. There are 15 residues in the CDR3. The V end was cut by 0 bases, the J end by 7 bases, with 10 bases between. The CDR3 is CASSQEHRTNSPLHF. The CDR3 DNA sequence: TGTGCCAGCAGCCAAGAACACCGGACAAATTCACCCCTCCACTTT.

The chain links TRBV5-1 to TRBJ2-7; 8 bases match TRBD1. With V trimmed by 3 bases and J by 4 bases, 6 bases remained unmatched. The germline CDR1 and CDR2 sequences are SGHRS and YFSETQ. There are 14 residues in the CDR3. CDR3 sequence (DNA): TGCGCCAGCAGCTCCGAGACAGGGGCGTACGAGCAGTACTTC. Its protein product is CASSSETGAYEQYF.

The gene calls are TRBV18 and TRBJ1-1; D is perhaps TRBD1 (6 bases). Trimming pared 2 bases from V and 1 base from J, leaving 14 bases between. Germline V gene lookup returns CDR1 KGHSH and CDR2 LQKENI. The CDR3 consists of 16 residues. CDR3 protein: CASSPDSQGRNTEAFF. CDR3 sequence (DNA): TGTGCCAGCTCACCAGATTCTCAGGGGAGGAACACTGAAGCTTTCTTT.

The chain employs TRBV7-2 and TRBJ2-3; D possibly corresponds to TRBD2 (6 bases). The CDR3 has 15 residues. V was trimmed by 5 bases and J by 2 bases, leaving 14 bases between them. In germline, CDR1 is SGHTA, CDR2 FQGNSA. The CDR3 loop reads CASSGRGDLTDTQYF. The CDR3 coding sequence is TGTGCCAGCAGCGGGCGGGGCGACCTCACAGATACGCAGTATTTT.

The chain couples TRBV4-1 to TRBJ2-4; weak D call: TRBD1 (6 bases). The V end lost 5 bases, the J end lost 2 bases, and 13 bases lay between the germline ends. Germline V CDR1 and CDR2: MGHRA, YSYEKL. The CDR3 loop spans 15 amino acids. Here the CDR3 reads CASSTPGATKNIQYF. CDR3 DNA sequence: TGCGCCAGCAGCACCCCAGGGGCAACCAAAAACATTCAGTACTTC.

J is TRBJ1-1 and V is TRBV6-5, with 8 bases lining up with TRBD1. After removal of 11 bases from V and 8 bases from J, the junction contained 13 bases not matched to a gene. Germline CDR1 MNHEY, CDR2 SVGAGI. This CDR3 region has 13 residues. CDR3 coding DNA: TGTGCCTGCACCCAGGGGGCAGGGGGCGAAGCTTTCTTT. Translated, it gives CACTQGAGGEAFF.

The CDR3 nucleotides are TGTGCCAGCAGTCAGACTTATAATTCACCCCTCCACTTT. It translates to CASSQTYNSPLHF. The J gene is TRBJ1-6, the V gene TRBV6-5; D is unclear. Trimming pared 5 bases from V and 4 bases from J, leaving 6 bases between. The germline gives CDR1 MNHEY, CDR2 SVGAGI. The CDR3 extends over 13 amino acids.

The CDR3 region has the DNA TGTGCCATCCCGACAGGAGAAGGAACCTATGGCTACACCTTC. It is translated as CAIPTGEGTYGYTF. This chain joins TRBV10-3 and TRBJ1-2, with D possibly TRBD1 on 6 matching bases. Germline CDR1 and CDR2: ENHRY and SYGVKD. The CDR3 runs 14 residues. Trimming pared 8 bases from V and 4 bases from J, leaving 17 bases between.

The chain couples TRBV19 to TRBJ2-5; 9 bases map to TRBD2. The CDR3 runs to 15 residues. Germline assignment: CDR1 LNHDA and CDR2 SQIVND (reference sequence). The junction had 10 bases not matched to a gene; V was cut back by 5 bases and J by 6 bases. In DNA, the CDR3 is TGTGCCAGTAGTCCTCAGCGGGGGGACGGACAGACCCAGTACTTC. It is translated as CASSPQRGDGQTQYF. Looking up the rest from reference TRBV19 and TRBJ2-5 gives the full variable domain: DGGITQSPKYLFRKEGQNVTLSCEQNLNHDAMYWYRQDPGQGLRLIYYSQIVNDFQKGDIAEGYSVSREKKESFPLTVTSAQKNPTAFYLCASSPQRGDGQTQYFGPGTRLLVL.

The chain employs TRBV5-6 and TRBJ2-3; TRBD2 agrees at 7 bases. After removal of 7 bases from V and 2 bases from J, the junction contained 1 base not matched to a gene. The CDR3 is 12 residues long. Germline CDR1 reads SGHDT; CDR2 reads YYEEEE. The DNA of the CDR3 is TGTGCCAGCGGGGGGGTCACAGATACGCAGTATTTT. It translates to CASGGVTDTQYF. Variable domain in full (rest from reference TRBV5-6 and TRBJ2-3): DAGVTQSPTHLIKTRGQQVTLRCSPKSGHDTVSWYQQALGQGPQFIFQYYEEEERQRGNFPDRFSGHQFPNYSSELNVNALLLGDSALYLCASGGVTDTQYFGPGTRLTVL.

A word on this clone: Compared with germline, one end of the junction differs, possibly owing to a read error. The J gene is TRBJ2-1, the V gene TRBV29-1; D perhaps matches TRBD1 (5 bases). CDR1 is SQVTM, CDR2 ANQGSEA, per germline. The CDR3 is made up of 11 amino acids. In DNA form, the CDR3 reads TGCAGCGCTGAAGGGGTCGGGGAGCAGTTCTTC. Protein: CSAEGVGEQFF.

The V gene is TRBV7-9, the J gene TRBJ2-5, with TRBD2 as a possible D gene (6 bases). Trimming cost V 3 bases and J 4 bases, with 15 bases left between them. CDR3 length: 15 residues. CDR1 is SEHNR and CDR2 is FQNEAQ in the germline V gene (reference sequence). The CDR3 nucleotides read TGTGCCAGCAGCTTCGGCGGGGACCGGGGAGAGACCCAGTACTTC. This translates into CASSFGGDRGETQYF.

The rearrangement uses TRBV24-1 and TRBJ2-5; D ambiguous. Germline assignment: CDR1 KGHDR and CDR2 SFDVKD. The germline V and J ends were trimmed by 1 base and 2 bases, with 4 bases remaining between them. This CDR3 comprises 13 residues. The CDR3 coding sequence is TGTGCCACCAGTGATTTCCCTCAAGAGACCCAGTACTTC. Protein sequence: CATSDFPQETQYF.